Below, 13 T cell receptor beta chains from the same sample are listed, as sequenced in a study of cytomegalovirus exposure and HLA in healthy donors (dated by TCRdb to the late 2010s). Library creation used the immunoSEQ multiplex PCR assay. The multiplex PCR relied on a mix of 60 forward primers for TCR Vbeta segments and 13 reverse primers for TCR Jbeta segments. This is the immuneACCESS table as TCRdb keeps it, with only in-frame sequences that have V and J called. A part of the clones is gone; compared with another copy, unresolved V genes explain less than half, and the rest is unexplained. The sample data list some 150,000 clones, and approximately 87% of these were observed just once. The ten biggest clones cover roughly 5% of the sample. The source material was PBMCs. The receptors derive from a woman under 40 in good health and CMV-seronegative.

The chain couples TRBV9 to TRBJ2-1; 14 bases are a match to TRBD2. This CDR3 comprises 14 residues. Germline V CDR1 and CDR2: SGDLS, YYNGEE. J was trimmed by 8 bases and V by 4 bases; bases with no gene match: 2. The CDR3: CASSTGLAGDEQFF. Here the CDR3 DNA reads TGTGCCAGCAGCACGGGACTAGCGGGAGATGAGCAGTTCTTC.

V gene TRBV4-1 combines with J gene TRBJ1-2, with 8 bases identical to TRBD1. The CDR3 contains 16 residues. V lost 5 bases to trimming and J lost 0 bases; unmatched junction nucleotides: 8. Germline CDR1 and CDR2: MGHRA and YSYEKL. The CDR3 spells CASSYRQGKANYGYTF. In DNA form, the CDR3 reads TGCGCCAGCAGCTACCGACAGGGGAAGGCTAACTATGGCTACACCTTC.

The chain is built from TRBV18 and TRBJ2-3, with a tentative D call TRBD2 (5 bases). Germline values: CDR1 KGHSH, CDR2 LQKENI. The CDR3 runs to 15 residues. Trimming cost V 3 bases and J 2 bases, with 12 bases left between them. As DNA, the CDR3 is TGTGCCAGCTCACCCTCACTAGAATTCACAGATACGCAGTATTTT. It is translated as CASSPSLEFTDTQYF. Based on the CDR3 plus reference TRBV18 and TRBJ2-3, the full variable domain is NAGVMQNPRHLVRRRGQEARLRCSPMKGHSHVYWYRQLPEEGLKFMVYLQKENIIDESGMPKERFSAEFPKEGPSILRIQQVVRGDSAAYFCASSPSLEFTDTQYFGPGTRLTVL.

The rearrangement joins TRBV6-4 to TRBJ2-7; 7 bases are shared with TRBD2. The germline gives CDR1 MRHNA, CDR2 SNTAGT. After removal of 10 bases from V and 3 bases from J, the junction contained 6 bases not matched to a gene. The CDR3 contains 12 residues. The DNA of the CDR3 is TGTGCCAATCCTAGCGGATACTACGAGCAGTACTTC. The encoded protein is CANPSGYYEQYF.

The chain combines TRBV28 with TRBJ1-2; 8 bases line up with TRBD1. CDR3 length equals 14 residues. The V and J ends lost 4 bases and 8 bases, in that order; junction bases with no gene match: 9. CDR1 and CDR2 (germline): MDHEN, SYDVKM. The CDR3 DNA sequence: TGTGCCAGCAGTTCAGGACAGGGAAGGAGCGGCTACACCTTC. Its protein product is CASSSGQGRSGYTF.

The V call is TRBV28, the J call TRBJ1-5; D is uncertain. Germline CDR1 and CDR2: MDHEN and SYDVKM. The CDR3 has 12 residues. The ends were cut back, 3 bases at V and 6 bases at J, with 6 bases in the middle. The CDR3 loop reads CASSFRSQPQHF. CDR3 nucleotides: TGTGCCAGCAGTTTTCGGAGTCAGCCCCAGCATTTT.

The chain has TRBV9 and TRBJ1-2; 9 bases agree with TRBD1. CDR1 is SGDLS and CDR2 is YYNGEE in the germline V gene. The CDR3 extends over 15 amino acids. After removal of 3 bases from V and 5 bases from J, the junction contained 8 bases not matched to a gene. This chain's CDR3 is CASSATGGIRYGYTF. The CDR3 bases are TGTGCCAGCAGCGCCACAGGGGGCATTAGGTATGGCTACACCTTC.

The chain combines TRBV28 with TRBJ2-1; 7 nucleotides line up with TRBD2. The CDR3 has 15 amino acids. Trimming cost V 2 bases and J 7 bases; bases outside gene matches: 8. Germline values: CDR1 MDHEN, CDR2 SYDVKM. The CDR3 here is CASSLGGVASNEQFF. The CDR3, as DNA: TGTGCCAGCAGTTTAGGGGGGGTGGCGAGTAATGAGCAGTTCTTC.

The gene calls are TRBV4-1 and TRBJ2-4; possibly TRBD2 for D (6 bases). The germline V gene encodes CDR1 MGHRA and CDR2 YSYEKL. This CDR3 spans 20 amino acids. The ends were cut back, 0 bases at V and 7 bases at J, with 28 bases in the middle. CDR3 in DNA: TGCGCCAGCAGCCAAGAGGGCCCGGGACTTCTAATTGTTAATGGGAACATTCAGTACTTC. Its protein product is CASSQEGPGLLIVNGNIQYF.

This rearrangement joins TRBV6-5 to TRBJ2-7, with a weak D call TRBD1 (6 bases). The CDR3 has 13 amino acids. V dropped 4 bases and J dropped 4 bases, with 11 bases sitting between them. The V gene's germline CDR1 is MNHEY and CDR2 SVGAGI. In DNA form, the CDR3 reads TGTGCCAGCAGTTTGGTGGGGGCTTACGAGCAGTACTTC. Translating it yields CASSLVGAYEQYF.

This rearrangement joins TRBV5-1 to TRBJ2-7; 10 bases map to TRBD2. V shed 2 bases and J 0 bases; nucleotides not matched to a gene: 2. The CDR3 contains 15 residues. Per germline, CDR1 SGHRS and CDR2 YFSETQ. The CDR3 DNA reads TGCGCCAGCAGCTTCGGACTAGCGGACTCCTACGAGCAGTACTTC. Residues: CASSFGLADSYEQYF.

This sequence joins TRBV7-9 and TRBJ2-3, with 15 bases aligning to TRBD2. Losses at the gene ends were 4 bases for V and 10 bases for J; bases not matched to a gene: 9. The length of the CDR3 is 16 residues. Germline assignment: CDR1 SEHNR and CDR2 FQNEAQ (reference sequence). CDR3 region: CASSSGTSGGSGAQYF. CDR3 nucleotide sequence: TGTGCCAGCAGCTCCGGGACTAGCGGGGGGTCTGGGGCGCAGTATTTT.

A single count supports this clone. The gene calls are TRBV19 and TRBJ2-7; D unclear. V shed 2 bases and J shed 0 bases, with 11 bases lying between them. This CDR3 has 15 amino acids. Germline values: CDR1 LNHDA, CDR2 SQIVND (reference sequence). The CDR3 nucleotides are TGTGCCAGTAGTATATCGGCAGGAAGCTCCTACGAGCAGTACTTC. Protein: CASSISAGSSYEQYF.